This T cell receptor (beta chain) was obtained from a study of T cell responses to AZD1222 COVID-19 vaccine. The wider study: Pooling was applied to second doses at about 4 or about 12 weeks. Findings and limits, study-wide: Seropositive status at baseline applied to only six AZD1222 recipients. Nearly half of spike-specific TCRs reportedly target variant regions that are unmutated in the B.1.351 and B.1.1.7 variants. The CD4 TCRs associated with vaccination extended across spike and predominated at 160-218 and 743-854.

TCRdb's copy holds only in-frame clones and misses some; the assay was immunoSEQ multiplex PCR. This table holds some 74,000 clones, around 80% found once. Details on this clone: Its antigen is not known.

V lost 2 bases and J lost 3, with 15 bases in between. This CDR3 comprises 16 residues. Germline lookup yields CDR1 MGHRA and CDR2 YSYEKL. The chain combines TRBV4-1 with TRBJ2-3, with a tentative D call TRBD2 (7 bases). The sample consisted of peripheral blood, taken on day 0 of AZD1222 vaccination. This TCR derives from an adult in good health. CDR3 nucleotides: TGCGCCAGCAGCCAATTGCGTGGGGGGGCTACAGATACGCAGTATTTT. Its translation is CASSQLRGGATDTQYF.